This T cell receptor (beta chain) is from a study of shared clonotypes between healthy human individuals. Overall study findings and caveats: The genetic and exposure-history diversity represented was limited by few donors. Sorted-subset samples were not fully sequenced, rarefaction indicated. Clonotypes not shared had lower generation probabilities than those common to all four donors. Between a few donors, naive CD4 clonotypes were shared at a level of around 5.1%.

CD45RO-negative cells were positively selected for CCR7, leaving out terminally differentiated effector memory CD45RA+ cells. Sequencing was performed with immunoSEQ multiplex PCR; in TCRdb, only in-frame clones are kept and a portion is missing. The table lists hundreds of thousands of clones, less than 97% of them singletons. Note on this clone: Its specificity is unknown.

Germline V CDR1 and CDR2: SGHTA, FQGTGA. V was pared by 2 bases and J by 3 bases, with 5 bases between. The length of the CDR3 is 12 residues. The sequence came from a woman aged 30 to 39 in good health. The chain has TRBV7-3 and TRBJ2-7; D ambiguous. Sequenced material: naive CD8+ T cells sorted from blood. The CDR3 sequence is CASSLVSYEQYF. The CDR3 nucleotides read TGTGCCAGCAGCTTAGTCAGCTACGAGCAGTACTTC. Filled out from reference TRBV7-3 and TRBJ2-7, the complete variable domain reads GAGVSQTPSNKVTEKGKYVELRCDPISGHTALYWYRQSLGQGPEFLIYFQGTGAADDSGLPNDRFFAVRPEGSVSTLKIQRTERGDSAVYLCASSLVSYEQYFGPGTRLTVT.